The 29 T cell receptor beta chains listed next were all sequenced from one sample in a study of cytomegalovirus exposure and HLA in healthy donors. The protocol was immunoSEQ multiplex PCR, while the TCRdb copy is restricted to in-frame clones and leaves out a portion. The sample has about 200,000 clones, around nine tenths seen once. The sequenced material came from PBMCs. These receptors all stem from a woman under 30 in good health and CMV-seronegative.

The genes are TRBV4-3 and TRBJ1-2, with D unresolved. The CDR3 spans 17 residues. V was cut by 0 bases and J by 4 bases, with 18 bases left in between. Germline CDR1 is LGHNA and CDR2 is YSLEER. The CDR3 region is CASSQDIPTDAVYGYTF. The CDR3 DNA reads as TGCGCCAGCAGCCAAGATATCCCGACCGACGCGGTCTATGGCTACACCTTC.

The rearrangement links TRBV6-4 to TRBJ2-5; perhaps TRBD2 as D (6 bases). Trimming left V 5 bases short and J 5 bases short, with 12 bases between. Germline CDR1 is MRHNA and CDR2 is SNTAGT. The CDR3 runs to 13 residues. The CDR3 spells CASSPRGGETQYF. The CDR3 DNA reads TGTGCCAGCAGTCCCCGTGGGGGGGAGACCCAGTACTTC.

The chain uses TRBV5-1 and TRBJ2-4; 7 bases are shared with TRBD1. V lost 0 bases, J lost 6 bases, and 0 bases stayed unmatched. In germline, CDR1 is SGHRS, CDR2 YFSETQ. CDR3 length equals 13 residues. CDR3 in DNA: TGCGCCAGCAGCTTGGGACAGGGAAACATTCAGTACTTC. Translating gives CASSLGQGNIQYF.

The chain couples TRBV6-1 to TRBJ2-1; TRBD2 matches 7 bases. The V segment lost 1 base and the J segment 9 bases; nucleotides outside the gene matches: 6. CDR1 and CDR2 from the germline V gene are MNHNS and SASEGT. CDR3 length: 14 residues. CDR3 sequence (DNA): TGTGCCAGCAGTGAAGTAAATTTAGCGGGTGAGCAGTTCTTC. This codes for CASSEVNLAGEQFF.

The chain carries TRBV6-1 and TRBJ2-7, with D possibly TRBD1 on 5 matching bases. Germline-derived CDR1 and CDR2 are MNHNS and SASEGT. This CDR3 has 13 amino acids. Between the trimmed V and J ends, which lost 7 bases and 0 bases, there was a span of 10 bases. The CDR3 region is CASNAGLSYEQYF. The CDR3 bases are TGTGCCAGCAACGCAGGGCTCTCCTACGAGCAGTACTTC.

V gene TRBV5-1 combines with J gene TRBJ2-4; tentatively, D is TRBD2 (5 bases). Germline V gene lookup returns CDR1 SGHRS and CDR2 YFSETQ. The CDR3 covers 15 residues. V was shortened by 5 bases and J by 8 bases, with 20 bases between the two germline ends. As DNA, the CDR3 is TGCGCCAGCAGAAAGAGCGGAGACCCCCCCGACATTCAGTACTTC. Its translation: CASRKSGDPPDIQYF. Complete variable domain (other parts from reference TRBV5-1 and TRBJ2-4): KAGVTQTPRYLIKTRGQQVTLSCSPISGHRSVSWYQQTPGQGLQFLFEYFSETQRNKGNFPGRFSGRQFSNSRSEMNVSTLELGDSALYLCASRKSGDPPDIQYFGAGTRLSVL.

V usage is TRBV21-1 and J usage is TRBJ2-5; the table's D gene call, TRBD2, was not cross checked with the DNA. TRBV21-1 is noted as a pseudogene. The CDR3 sequence is 15 residues long. CDR3 in amino acids: CASSTKLAREETQYF. The CDR3 coding sequence is TGTGCCAGCAGCACAAAACTAGCGAGAGAGGAGACCCAGTACTTC.

The chain joins TRBV27 to TRBJ2-1; 7 bases are shared with TRBD1. CDR1 and CDR2 from the germline V gene are MNHEY and SMNVEV (reference sequence). With V trimmed by 5 bases and J by 6 bases, 16 bases remained unmatched. The CDR3 is 17 amino acids. CDR3 in amino acids: CASSLTQTGWFSNEQFF. In DNA, the CDR3 is TGTGCCAGCAGTCTCACCCAGACAGGGTGGTTTTCCAATGAGCAGTTCTTC.

J is TRBJ2-7 and V is TRBV28; D ambiguous. This CDR3 has 13 residues. The V gene's germline CDR1 is MDHEN and CDR2 SYDVKM. Trimming pared 10 bases from V and 0 bases from J, leaving 13 bases between. In DNA form, the CDR3 reads TGTGCCACCGGAGATAATAGCTCCTACGAGCAGTACTTC. Residues: CATGDNSSYEQYF.

V is TRBV28 and J is TRBJ2-7, with 8 bases identical to TRBD1. The CDR3 length is 16 residues. Trimming took 4 bases from V and 2 from J; bases not matched to a gene: 10. The germline CDR1 and CDR2 sequences are MDHEN and SYDVKM. The CDR3 spells CASSSSGTGGTYEQYF. Written as DNA, the CDR3 is TGTGCCAGCAGTTCTTCCGGGACAGGCGGCACCTACGAGCAGTACTTC.

This chain's CDR3 is CASSRAVLSGSYNEQFF. The CDR3 DNA sequence: TGTGCCAGCAGCAGGGCGGTACTTAGCGGAAGCTACAATGAGCAGTTCTTC. J is TRBJ2-1 and V is TRBV25-1, with a possible D match to TRBD2 (6 bases). Trimming pared 6 bases from V and 3 bases from J, leaving 21 bases between. Germline V gene lookup returns CDR1 MGHDK and CDR2 SYGVNS. The CDR3 has 17 residues. Drawing the rest from reference TRBV25-1 and TRBJ2-1, the complete variable domain is EADIYQTPRYLVIGTGKKITLECSQTMGHDKMYWYQQDPGMELHLIHYSYGVNSTEKGDLSSESTVSRIRTEHFPLTLESARPSHTSQYLCASSRAVLSGSYNEQFFGPGTRLTVL.

Only a few counts were recorded for this clone. The V call is TRBV4-2, the J call TRBJ2-1; no firm D call. Trimming removed 1 base at V and 0 bases at J, with 7 bases between. Looked up from germline, CDR1 is LGHNA and CDR2 is YNFKEQ. CDR3 length equals 15 residues. The CDR3 DNA sequence: TGTGCCAGCAGCCAAGGCGTTAGCTCCTACAATGAGCAGTTCTTC. As protein: CASSQGVSSYNEQFF.

V usage is TRBV9 and J usage is TRBJ2-5; 7 bases are a match to TRBD2. The V gene's germline CDR1 is SGDLS and CDR2 YYNGEE. V was pared by 3 bases and J by 2 bases, with 7 bases of the junction left unmatched. This CDR3 has 15 amino acids. The CDR3 region has the DNA TGTGCCAGCAGCGAGAGCGGGATAAGGCAAGAGACCCAGTACTTC. This translates into CASSESGIRQETQYF.

This chain links TRBV2 with TRBJ2-7; 7 nucleotides agree with TRBD1. This CDR3 has 14 amino acids. Per the germline V gene, CDR1 is SNHLY and CDR2 is FYNNEI. Unmatched junction bases numbered 5, after V lost 6 bases and J lost 0 bases. The CDR3 loop reads CASRPTGSSYEQYF. In DNA form, the CDR3 reads TGTGCCAGCAGGCCGACAGGGAGCTCCTACGAGCAGTACTTC.

The J gene is TRBJ2-3, the V gene TRBV2, with TRBD1 as a possible D gene (5 bases). Germline V lookup: CDR1 SNHLY, CDR2 FYNNEI. V was clipped by 2 bases and J by 6 bases, with 12 bases between them. The CDR3 has 14 amino acids. The CDR3 protein is CASSEQDGADTQYF. In nucleotides, the CDR3 is TGTGCCAGCAGTGAACAGGATGGGGCGGATACGCAGTATTTT.

The chain uses TRBV12-5 and TRBJ2-3; perhaps TRBD2 as D (6 bases). CDR1 and CDR2 (germline): LGHNT, FRNRAP. V was cut by 1 base and J by 5 bases, with 7 bases left in between. This CDR3 region has 13 residues. The DNA of the CDR3 is TGTGCTAGTGGTTTGGCCGGGGGAGATACGCAGTATTTT. Its translation: CASGLAGGDTQYF.

The chain employs TRBV19 and TRBJ2-3; tentatively, D is TRBD2 (6 bases). This CDR3 contains 14 residues. V shed 3 bases and J shed 3 bases, with 10 bases lying between them. The germline gives CDR1 LNHDA, CDR2 SQIVND (reference sequence). The CDR3 region is CASSIMRDTDTQYF. In nucleotides, the CDR3 is TGTGCCAGTAGTATTATGCGGGATACAGATACGCAGTATTTT.

J is TRBJ1-5 and V is TRBV28; maybe TRBD1 (5 bases). Germline assignment: CDR1 MDHEN and CDR2 SYDVKM. CDR3 size: 15 residues. Trimming took off 5 bases at V and 4 bases at J, with 15 bases between the two ends. The CDR3 loop reads CASSPGGGGNQPQHF. CDR3 sequence (DNA): TGTGCCAGCAGTCCCGGAGGTGGGGGGAATCAGCCCCAGCATTTT.

V and J are TRBV7-9 and TRBJ2-7; TRBD1 is a possible D gene (6 bases). Trimming left V 7 bases short and J 5 bases short, with 21 bases between. The CDR3 covers 15 residues. Per the germline V gene, CDR1 is SEHNR and CDR2 is FQNEAQ (reference sequence). CDR3 nucleotides: TGTGCCAGCATGAAGACACAGGGATCCGGCCACGAGCAGTACTTC. Protein sequence: CASMKTQGSGHEQYF.

This chain uses TRBV28 with TRBJ2-2, with TRBD2 matching over 7 bases. The CDR3 sequence is 16 residues long. Germline loops: CDR1 MDHEN, CDR2 SYDVKM. In DNA form, the CDR3 reads TGTGCTATTACCGATAGCGGGCCCTCCAACACCGGGGAGCTGTTTTTT. This encodes CAITDSGPSNTGELFF.

The chain carries TRBV4-1 and TRBJ1-4, with D maybe TRBD1 (5 bases). Germline CDR1 MGHRA, CDR2 YSYEKL. CDR3 length: 13 amino acids. Deletions cut 1 base from V and 8 bases from J, with 8 bases between. This chain's CDR3 is CASSQAWGEKLFF. CDR3 nucleotide sequence: TGCGCCAGCAGCCAAGCTTGGGGCGAAAAACTGTTTTTT.

The chain recombines TRBV29-1 with TRBJ2-3, with unresolved D. The germline V gene has CDR1 SQVTM and CDR2 ANQGSEA. Deletions cut 1 base from V and 4 bases from J, with 6 bases between. The CDR3 loop spans 12 amino acids. CDR3 amino acids: CSVEARADTQYF. The CDR3 nucleotides read TGCAGCGTTGAAGCACGGGCAGATACGCAGTATTTT.

The chain recombines TRBV5-4 with TRBJ1-2; possible D gene TRBD1, 5 bases. The CDR3 loop spans 15 amino acids. Looked up from germline, CDR1 is SGHNT and CDR2 is YYREEE (reference sequence). Trimming took off 3 bases at V and 4 bases at J, with 16 bases between the two ends. The CDR3 sequence: CASSSQTGHFYGYTF. CDR3 sequence (DNA): TGTGCCAGCAGCTCCCAGACCGGACACTTCTATGGCTACACCTTC.

This clone was recorded once. The V and J genes are TRBV30 and TRBJ1-5; D perhaps matches TRBD1 (5 bases). V lost 0 bases, J lost 1 base, and 25 bases lay in between. The length of the CDR3 is 20 residues. Germline CDR1 and CDR2: GTSNPN and SVGIG (reference sequence). The DNA for the CDR3 is TGTGCCTGGAGTGTACCTATGGGCAGGGTAGACAGTCAGAGCAATCAGCCCCAGCATTTT. Its protein is CAWSVPMGRVDSQSNQPQHF.

V usage is TRBV27 and J usage is TRBJ2-2, with D hard to call. This CDR3 is built from 15 residues. Germline V gene lookup returns CDR1 MNHEY and CDR2 SMNVEV (reference sequence). With 2 bases removed from V and 2 bases from J, the gap between germline ends came to 9 bases. Here the CDR3 reads CASSLTVYNTGELFF. The DNA of the CDR3 is TGTGCCAGCAGTTTAACAGTTTACAACACCGGGGAGCTGTTTTTT.

J is TRBJ2-7 and V is TRBV7-2; D perhaps matches TRBD2 (7 bases). The CDR3 contains 14 residues. V gave up 5 bases and J gave up 1 base, with 12 bases separating them. Looked up from germline, CDR1 is SGHTA and CDR2 is FQGNSA. For the CDR3, the DNA is TGTGCCAGCAGCGCCAGCGGGACATCCTACGAGCAGTACTTC. It encodes CASSASGTSYEQYF. Full variable domain (outside the CDR3, taken from reference TRBV7-2 and TRBJ2-7): GAGVSQSPSNKVTEKGKDVELRCDPISGHTALYWYRQSLGQGLEFLIYFQGNSAPDKSGLPSDRFSAERTGGSVSTLTIQRTQQEDSAVYLCASSASGTSYEQYFGPGTRLTVT.

The chain combines TRBV28 with TRBJ1-5; 8 nucleotides align to TRBD1. Germline assignment: CDR1 MDHEN and CDR2 SYDVKM. V was pared by 2 bases and J by 4 bases, with 4 bases of the junction left unmatched. The CDR3 has 15 amino acids. The CDR3 sequence: CASSLVQGGNQPQHF. DNA of the CDR3: TGTGCCAGCAGTTTAGTACAGGGGGGGAATCAGCCCCAGCATTTT.

In this sample, this clone turned up once. This chain connects TRBV18 to TRBJ2-5; TRBD2 matches at 12 bases. Unmatched junction bases numbered 6, after V lost 4 bases and J lost 6 bases. From germline, CDR1 is KGHSH and CDR2 LQKENI. The CDR3 covers 15 residues. The CDR3, as DNA: TGTGCCAGCTCACTACCTAGCGGGAGGGTAAAGACCCAGTACTTC. Protein: CASSLPSGRVKTQYF.

The chain couples TRBV10-3 to TRBJ2-2; TRBD2 is a possible D gene (6 bases). The CDR3 is made up of 15 amino acids. Trimming cost V 5 bases and J 3 bases, with 13 bases left between them. Germline values: CDR1 ENHRY, CDR2 SYGVKD. The CDR3 is CAISPTRRDTGELFF. As DNA, the CDR3 is TGTGCCATCAGTCCAACAAGGAGGGACACCGGGGAGCTGTTTTTT.